What follows describes a single T cell receptor beta chain. Its antigen is undetermined. Amplified TCR beta CDR3 regions came from RNA transcripts. The TCR CDR3 first-round RT-PCR relied on the HTBI primer set. TCRdb used MiXCR to reprocess the multiplex PCR reads, holding one entry per CDR3 protein. The sample carries hundreds of thousands of distinct CDR3 sequences, about 15% recorded once. This record belongs to a study of T cells in Graves' hyperthyroidism and ophthalmopathy. Findings and caveats of the study: Most clonotypes expanded in thyroid above 0.001 were likewise present in blood.

Patients counted as stable if ophthalmopathy did not develop within 18 months. Investigators excluded patients with uncontrolled infection, other autoimmune disease, pregnancy or lactation. Diagnosis relied on clinical symptoms, serum thyroxine and TRAb, thyroid ultrasound and orbital computed tomography. The sample taken for sequencing was blood. This TCR derives from a woman under 40 with Graves' hyperthyroidism.

The CDR3 nucleotides read TGTGCCAGCACCACCTTAGAGGACAGGGTGTCGCGTGGCTACACCTTC. Its translation: CASTTLEDRVSRGYTF. This rearrangement joins TRBV28 to TRBJ1-2, with TRBD1 matching over 8 bases. The CDR3 totals 16 residues. The V gene's germline CDR1 is MDHEN and CDR2 SYDVKM. After removal of 7 bases from V and 7 bases from J, the junction contained 17 bases not matched to a gene.